This TCR beta chain appears in the sequencing data of a study of blood T cell repertoires in COVID-19. Study-wide context: Researchers got acute and convalescent COVID-19 samples from the United States, Italy and Spain. Nucleic acid was either cDNA or gDNA, and it came from T cells, B-cell-depleted T cells, or PBMCs.

Followed over time, Seattle patients had been enrolled while infection was active. Produced via immunoSEQ multiplex PCR; TCRdb's table is partial and in-frame only. This sample yields some 400,000 clones, of which approximately 89% are seen a single time; about 2.1% belongs to the top ten. Germline V lookup: CDR1 KGHSY, CDR2 FQNENV. The CDR3 contains 13 residues. V lost 4 bases and J lost 6, with 10 bases in between. The chain carries TRBV16 and TRBJ1-5; the D is unclear. The sequenced sample consisted of peripheral blood. The TCR sequence derives from a woman aged 60-70 years with COVID-19, enrolled during active disease. This CDR3 reads CASSPLAGQPQHF. The CDR3 DNA sequence: TGTGCCAGCAGCCCCTTAGCCGGTCAGCCCCAGCATTTT.